Listed below are T cell receptor beta chains from one sample, sequenced in a study of blood T cell repertoires in COVID-19. Measured with immunoSEQ multiplex PCR; TCRdb has only the in-frame clones, and not every one. The table lists about 280,000 clones, roughly 80% of them singletons, with around 5% in the top ten. The sample was PBMCs or T cells enriched from blood (not recorded which). Receptors originate from a man between 40 and 49 years old who had been exposed to COVID-19. Each CDR3 is given with its conserved first and last residue. A D gene is named only where the DNA matches it firmly. Clone size is stated in some rows and not others, as once, few, many or a class when expanded.

d_gene: TRBD1; v_gene: TRBV14; abundance: .; j_gene: TRBJ2-7; CDR3aa: CASSHAYRGVSYEQYF; CDR3nt: TGTGCCAGCAGCCACGCTTACAGGGGTGTTTCCTACGAGCAGTACTTC
d_gene: .; v_gene: TRBV13; abundance: .; j_gene: TRBJ2-5; CDR3aa: CASSLRRDQETQYF; CDR3nt: TGTGCCAGCAGCTTACGGCGGGACCAAGAGACCCAGTACTTC
d_gene: .; v_gene: TRBV4-2; abundance: .; j_gene: TRBJ2-7; CDR3aa: CASSLSSYEQYF; CDR3nt: TGTGCCAGCAGCCTGAGCTCCTACGAGCAGTACTTC
d_gene: TRBD1; v_gene: TRBV19; abundance: many; j_gene: TRBJ1-5; CDR3aa: CASSPRTGANQPQHF; CDR3nt: TGTGCCAGTAGCCCTCGGACAGGGGCAAATCAGCCCCAGCATTTT
d_gene: .; v_gene: TRBV5-1; abundance: .; j_gene: TRBJ2-7; CDR3aa: CASRPGTTFHEQYF; CDR3nt: TGCGCCAGCAGACCCGGGACAACTTTCCACGAGCAGTACTTC
d_gene: .; v_gene: TRBV6-5; abundance: .; j_gene: TRBJ2-1; CDR3aa: CASGVEVMNEQFF; CDR3nt: TGTGCCAGCGGGGTGGAGGTAATGAATGAGCAGTTCTTC
d_gene: TRBD1; v_gene: TRBV3-1/TRBV3-2; abundance: .; j_gene: TRBJ1-6; CDR3aa: CASSQRDRNSPLHF; CDR3nt: TGTGCCAGCAGCCAAAGGGACAGGAATTCACCCCTCCACTTT
d_gene: TRBD2; v_gene: TRBV5-1; abundance: .; j_gene: TRBJ2-3; CDR3aa: CASSIAGSSDTQYF; CDR3nt: TGCGCCAGCAGCATAGCGGGATCGTCAGATACGCAGTATTTT
d_gene: .; v_gene: TRBV6-5; abundance: .; j_gene: TRBJ2-1; CDR3aa: CASSQNYNEQFF; CDR3nt: TGTGCCAGCAGCCAAAACTACAATGAGCAGTTCTTC
d_gene: .; v_gene: TRBV9; abundance: few; j_gene: TRBJ1-5; CDR3aa: CASGRTGYSNQPQHF; CDR3nt: TGTGCCAGCGGCCGTACGGGGTATAGCAATCAGCCCCAGCATTTT
d_gene: .; v_gene: TRBV11-3; abundance: .; j_gene: TRBJ2-2; CDR3aa: CASSFNGATNTGELFF; CDR3nt: TGTGCCAGCAGCTTTAATGGGGCCACCAACACCGGGGAGCTGTTTTTT
d_gene: .; v_gene: TRBV7-9; abundance: .; j_gene: TRBJ2-7; CDR3aa: CASSFDRLGEQYF; CDR3nt: TGTGCCAGCAGCTTCGACAGGTTGGGCGAGCAGTACTTC
d_gene: TRBD2; v_gene: TRBV7-9; abundance: .; j_gene: TRBJ2-4; CDR3aa: CASSRGGRAENIQYF; CDR3nt: TGTGCCAGCAGCCGGGGAGGGCGGGCCGAAAACATTCAGTACTTC
d_gene: .; v_gene: TRBV12-3/TRBV12-4; abundance: .; j_gene: TRBJ1-2; CDR3aa: CATTQNYGYTF; CDR3nt: TGTGCCACCACCCAGAACTATGGCTACACCTTC
d_gene: .; v_gene: TRBV7-2; abundance: .; j_gene: TRBJ1-6; CDR3aa: CASSSDNSPLHF; CDR3nt: TGTGCCAGCAGCTCTGATAATTCACCCCTCCACTTT
d_gene: .; v_gene: TRBV28; abundance: .; j_gene: TRBJ2-7; CDR3aa: CASSPPGSSYEQYF; CDR3nt: TGTGCCAGCAGTCCCCCCGGTTCCTCCTACGAGCAGTACTTC
d_gene: TRBD1; v_gene: TRBV6-5; abundance: .; j_gene: TRBJ1-4; CDR3aa: CASSSGTGLEKLFF; CDR3nt: TGTGCCAGCAGCTCCGGGACAGGACTTGAAAAACTGTTTTTT
d_gene: .; v_gene: TRBV24-1; abundance: .; j_gene: TRBJ2-1; CDR3aa: CATSGPLLGQGLNEQFF; CDR3nt: TGTGCCACCAGTGGTCCTTTGCTTGGGCAGGGGCTCAATGAGCAGTTCTTC
d_gene: TRBD1; v_gene: TRBV27; abundance: .; j_gene: TRBJ2-7; CDR3aa: CASGQATISYEQYF; CDR3nt: TGTGCCAGCGGACAGGCCACTATCTCCTACGAGCAGTACTTC
d_gene: .; v_gene: TRBV4-2; abundance: .; j_gene: TRBJ1-2; CDR3aa: CASSQEYSVYYTF; CDR3nt: TGTGCCAGCAGCCAAGAATATAGTGTCTACTACACCTTC
d_gene: .; v_gene: TRBV3-1/TRBV3-2; abundance: .; j_gene: TRBJ2-7; CDR3aa: CASSQATGAHEEQYF; CDR3nt: TGTGCCAGCAGCCAAGCAACGGGAGCCCATGAGGAGCAGTACTTC
d_gene: TRBD1; v_gene: TRBV5-1; abundance: .; j_gene: TRBJ1-3; CDR3aa: CASSLRTGPSGNTIYF; CDR3nt: TGCGCCAGCAGCTTGCGGACAGGGCCCTCTGGAAACACCATATATTTT
d_gene: TRBD1; v_gene: TRBV19; abundance: .; j_gene: TRBJ2-7; CDR3aa: CASSTRQGVKGEQYF; CDR3nt: TGTGCCAGTAGTACCCGACAGGGCGTCAAGGGCGAGCAGTACTTC
d_gene: TRBD1; v_gene: TRBV24-1; abundance: .; j_gene: TRBJ2-3; CDR3aa: CATSDQSQGGTGLGTQYF; CDR3nt: TGTGCCACCAGTGACCAAAGCCAAGGGGGGACAGGACTTGGTACGCAGTATTTT
d_gene: .; v_gene: TRBV3-1/TRBV3-2; abundance: .; j_gene: TRBJ2-7; CDR3aa: CASSHTGKPYEQYF; CDR3nt: TGTGCCAGCAGCCACACAGGAAAGCCCTACGAGCAGTACTTC
d_gene: TRBD2; v_gene: TRBV3-1/TRBV3-2; abundance: .; j_gene: TRBJ2-3; CDR3aa: CASRDGRLGTDTQYF; CDR3nt: TGTGCCAGCAGGGACGGGAGGTTGGGCACAGATACGCAGTATTTT
d_gene: TRBD2; v_gene: TRBV23-1; abundance: .; j_gene: TRBJ2-5; CDR3aa: CASSHPGLAKFGTQYF; CDR3nt: TGCGCCAGCAGTCACCCGGGACTAGCCAAATTTGGGACCCAGTACTTC
d_gene: TRBD1; v_gene: TRBV18; abundance: .; j_gene: TRBJ1-2; CDR3aa: CASSPSGQHYGYTF; CDR3nt: TGTGCCAGCTCACCCTCGGGACAGCATTATGGCTACACCTTC
d_gene: TRBD2; v_gene: TRBV2; abundance: .; j_gene: TRBJ2-1; CDR3aa: CATQTSGSNYNEQFF; CDR3nt: TGTGCCACCCAAACAAGCGGGAGTAACTACAATGAGCAGTTCTTC